The present TCR beta chain was sequenced within a study of monozygotic twins with inflammatory bowel disease. This CDR3 is built from 16 residues. Germline CDR1 reads SGHAT; CDR2 reads FQDESV (reference sequence). In the case of this clonotype: Its cognate antigen is unknown.

Study findings and constraints: Twins classed as concordant or discordant showed no difference in repertoire similarity, possibly from limited power. IBD patients shared fewer clonotypes with other individuals than healthy twins, especially patients with disease activity signs. The co-twins with IBD showed lower TCRbeta diversity (inverse Simpson) than their healthy siblings. Patients received differing immunosuppressive treatments, which may have added variability to their repertoires.

TCRdb reprocessed the 5' RACE reads, keeping one entry per CDR3 protein, no DNA. The data include more than 110,000 distinct CDR3 sequences; the top ten clones carry around 1.3%. The specimen sequenced was blood. The chain uses TRBV11-1 and TRBJ2-7. The sequence came from a human donor with ulcerative colitis or Crohn's disease, or a healthy co-twin of an affected twin (not recorded which). The CDR3 spells CASSLDRADGIYEQYF. The variable domain in full, completed from reference TRBV11-1 and TRBJ2-7, reads EAEVAQSPRYKITEKSQAVAFWCDPISGHATLYWYRQILGQGPELLVQFQDESVVDDSQLPKDRFSAERLKGVDSTLKIQPAELGDSAMYLCASSLDRADGIYEQYFGPGTRLTVT.